This T cell receptor (beta chain) was identified in a study of blood T cell repertoires in COVID-19 (dated by TCRdb to 2020 to 2021). Broadly, across the study: Samples covering the acute and convalescent phases of COVID-19 were provided by collaborators in the United States, Italy and Spain. The sample metadata nearly always contained a de-identified subject ID, COVID-19 status, age in years and sex. Where available, HLA class I and class II types were taken from metadata supplied by the sample provider and were not determined by assay-based typing. The samples were drawn from the first 160 participants of the ongoing ImmuneRACE study and from 950 to 1,500 subjects provided by 6 global collaborators. The material from the prospective study consisted of cDNA or gDNA derived from T cells, B-cell-depleted T cells, or PBMCs. Subjects who had been exposed to COVID-19, were actively infected with it, or had recovered from it provided the deeply sampled blood TCRbeta repertoires that made up the dataset. The repertoires were released in a freely available public database intended as a resource for research on the immune response to SARS-CoV-2.

The cysteine opens and the phenylalanine closes a CDR3 of 15 amino acids. Only the CDR3 DNA stays, 45 bases, in frame from base 1. Via the germline V gene (reference sequence), CDR1 is LGHDT and CDR2 YNNKEL. At the junction V is shortened by 5 bases and J by 9 bases, with 19 bases in between. What the work shows at the level of the full study, not this receptor alone: The quantity of clinical and demographic metadata differed by source and by participant and was supplied without curation.

Collaborating institutions collected whole blood in K2EDTA tubes following their own protocols. For TCRbeta analysis, collaborator samples were shipped as frozen whole blood, as isolated PBMCs, or as DNA extracted from either sample type. TCRbeta CDR3 regions were amplified from genomic DNA by means of the immunoSEQ Assay, a bias-controlled multiplex PCR. In the source study's methods: The number of nucleated cells in each sample was estimated from the amplification of reference gene primers within the assay. To quantify the absolute abundance of each unique TCRbeta CDR3 rearrangement, sequence reads were collapsed and filtered. Productive Simpson clonality was computed per sample as the square root of Simpson's diversity index over productive rearrangements. TCRdb holds this immuneACCESS table with in-frame rearrangements only. Some clones are missing; in checked studies, unresolved V genes explain under half, and the rest has no known cause. V and J calls and clone size are those listed in that table; D and trimming were worked out from the DNA. In all, the sample holds 100,000 to 110,000 clones, and around 85% of those were seen once. The ten largest clones add up to 13% of the sample.

The table lists this clone with a count of one. The antigen it recognizes is unknown. No quality values exist for individual bases; no much larger clone is one base distant. The chain is made from TRBV3-1 (or the pseudogene TRBV3-2) and TRBJ2-2, and perhaps TRBD2 as D gene, on 5 matching bases. This clonotype was obtained from a human donor in a cohort sampled during active COVID-19. Sequencing input: peripheral blood. DNA sequence: TGTGCCAGCAGCTTCAGGCAGCGGAACCACCGGGAGCTGTTTTTT. It codes for CASSFRQRNHRELFF.